Below, 22 T cell receptor beta chains from the same sample are listed, as sequenced in a study of cytomegalovirus exposure and HLA in healthy donors (dated by TCRdb to the late 2010s). Receptor libraries were prepared by the immunoSEQ multiplex PCR assay. For the multiplex PCR, a mixture combining 60 forward primers for TCR Vbeta segments and 13 reverse primers for TCR Jbeta segments was used. Drawn from immuneACCESS, this table holds only the in-frame rearrangements with V and J called that TCRdb kept. Clones are partly lost; checked studies trace under half to an unresolved V gene and leave the rest unexplained. Present in this sample are about 140,000 clones, about 80% of which were seen just once. The top ten hold roughly 2.1% of the sample. The specimen was PBMCs. The source is a woman in her forties in good health and CMV-seronegative.

The genes are TRBV7-2 and TRBJ1-2, with 9 bases matching TRBD1. CDR1 and CDR2 (germline): SGHTA, FQGNSA. The CDR3 is made up of 14 amino acids. After removal of 3 bases from V and 6 bases from J, the junction contained 5 bases not matched to a gene. The CDR3 DNA reads as TGTGCCAGCAGCTTTGGACAGGGGTACAATGGCTACACCTTC. Its protein product is CASSFGQGYNGYTF.

The V and J genes are TRBV5-4 and TRBJ1-1, with D tentatively TRBD1 (5 bases). Deletions cut 2 bases from V and 4 bases from J, with 6 bases between. The germline CDR1 and CDR2 sequences are SGHNT and YYREEE (reference sequence). The length of the CDR3 is 12 residues. In DNA, the CDR3 is TGTGCCAGCAGCTTTGACAGCACTGAAGCTTTCTTT. Translated, it gives CASSFDSTEAFF.

The chain has TRBV4-3 and TRBJ2-7, with 8 bases that match TRBD2. The CDR3 has 15 residues. V dropped 5 bases and J dropped 6; count of bases not matched to a gene: 12. Germline CDR1 is LGHNA and CDR2 is YSLEER. The CDR3 loop is CASSKEDGRVSEQYF. The CDR3 DNA reads as TGCGCCAGCAGCAAGGAGGACGGGAGGGTAAGCGAGCAGTACTTC.

The chain uses TRBV28 and TRBJ1-2; a possible D gene is TRBD1 (5 bases). The CDR3 loop spans 15 amino acids. Trimming left V 5 bases short and J 9 bases short, with 22 bases between. The V gene's germline CDR1 is MDHEN and CDR2 SYDVKM. The CDR3 bases are TGTGCCAGCAGTCCCCGGGGGACGAAATTGACCAGCTACACCTTC. It specifies CASSPRGTKLTSYTF.

In DNA, the CDR3 is TGTGCCAGCAGCCTTAGCGGGAATGAGCAGTTCTTC. Encoded protein: CASSLSGNEQFF. The chain employs TRBV7-6 and TRBJ2-1; 7 bases align to TRBD2. CDR1 is SGHVS and CDR2 is FNYEAQ in the germline V gene. The J segment lost 7 bases and the V segment lost 5 bases, leaving 2 bases of the junction unmatched. The CDR3 runs 12 residues. Full variable domain (rest looked up from reference TRBV7-6 and TRBJ2-1): GAGVSQSPRYKVTKRGQDVALRCDPISGHVSLYWYRQALGQGPEFLTYFNYEAQQDKSGLPNDRFSAERPEGSISTLTIQRTEQRDSAMYRCASSLSGNEQFFGPGTRLTVL.

The chain links TRBV7-2 to TRBJ1-3, with D uncertain. This CDR3 is 14 amino acids long. Trimming removed 1 base at V and 4 bases at J, with 8 bases between. Looked up from germline, CDR1 is SGHTA and CDR2 is FQGNSA. CDR3 DNA sequence: TGTGCCAGCAGCTTAGTGGACTGGGGAAACACCATATATTTT. Its protein product is CASSLVDWGNTIYF.

This clone was seen more than once but under ten times. This chain links TRBV6-5 with TRBJ2-1, with a possible D match to TRBD1 (6 bases). The germline CDR1 and CDR2 sequences are MNHEY and SVGAGI. V lost 2 bases, J lost 8 bases, and 19 bases lay in between. The CDR3 has 16 amino acids. CDR3 loop: CASSYGYGAGTHEQFF. The CDR3 DNA follows: TGTGCCAGCAGTTACGGATATGGGGCAGGGACACATGAGCAGTTCTTC.

This chain connects TRBV10-2 to TRBJ2-1; D may be TRBD1 (6 bases). CDR1 is WSHSY, CDR2 SAAADI, per germline. Trimming shortened V by 7 bases and J by 5 bases, and 9 bases separated the two germline ends. The CDR3 extends over 12 amino acids. The CDR3 DNA reads as TGCGCCAGCACCTGGGACAACAATGAGCAGTTCTTC. It specifies CASTWDNNEQFF.

The chain uses TRBV5-5 and TRBJ2-7, with D possibly being TRBD1 (5 bases). This CDR3 comprises 16 residues. The germline gives CDR1 SGHKS, CDR2 YYEKEE (reference sequence). Trimming cost V 0 bases and J 1 base, with 14 bases left between them. Here the CDR3 DNA reads TGTGCCAGCAGCTTGGCAATAGGGGAAAGTTCCTACGAGCAGTACTTC. Its translation is CASSLAIGESSYEQYF.

The rearrangement links TRBV9 to TRBJ2-7; D is undetermined. The CDR3 length is 16 residues. With 4 bases removed from V and 2 bases from J, the gap between germline ends came to 19 bases. CDR1 and CDR2 from the germline V gene are SGDLS and YYNGEE. CDR3 in amino acids: CASSSRADTPTYEQYF. CDR3 bases: TGTGCCAGCAGCTCCCGCGCCGACACACCCACCTACGAGCAGTACTTC.

The chain has TRBV19 and TRBJ2-4; 8 bases fit TRBD1. CDR1 and CDR2 (germline): LNHDA, SQIVND (reference sequence). The CDR3 runs 15 residues. V dropped 5 bases and J dropped 9; count of bases not matched to a gene: 12. The CDR3 protein is CASSPTGAVESIQYF. CDR3 DNA: TGTGCCAGTAGTCCGACAGGGGCCGTTGAATCCATTCAGTACTTC.

The chain combines TRBV9 with TRBJ2-2; 12 bases are a match to TRBD2. CDR1 SGDLS and CDR2 YYNGEE come from the germline V gene. With 4 bases clipped from V and 5 bases from J, the junction kept 6 bases outside the gene matches. CDR3 length: 16 amino acids. CDR3 sequence reads: CASSLPTSGRTGELFF. In DNA, the CDR3 is TGTGCCAGCAGCCTCCCGACTAGCGGGAGAACCGGGGAGCTGTTTTTT. Drawing the rest from reference TRBV9 and TRBJ2-2, the complete variable domain is DSGVTQTPKHLITATGQRVTLRCSPRSGDLSVYWYQQSLDQGLQFLIQYYNGEERAKGNILERFSAQQFPDLHSELNLSSLELGDSALYFCASSLPTSGRTGELFFGEGSRLTVL.

The V and J genes are TRBV7-8 and TRBJ2-1, with 9 bases that match TRBD2. The CDR3 has 17 residues. Unmatched junction bases numbered 18, after V lost 5 bases and J lost 10 bases. The germline V gene has CDR1 SGHVS and CDR2 FQNEAQ. The CDR3 protein is CASSRRLAVKPEGEQFF. The CDR3 DNA reads TGTGCCAGCAGCCGACGACTAGCGGTAAAACCAGAGGGAGAGCAGTTCTTC.

The table lists this clone with a count of one. V and J are TRBV27 and TRBJ1-1; TRBD1 is a possible D gene (5 bases). The CDR3 spans 16 residues. V dropped 7 bases and J dropped 10 bases, with 28 bases sitting between them. In germline, CDR1 is MNHEY, CDR2 SMNVEV (reference sequence). CDR3 sequence (DNA): TGTGCCAGCACCGTTAGGGGAGGGAACCACCCTTGGCCAGCTTTCTTT. Translation: CASTVRGGNHPWPAFF.

This clone was seen just once. V usage is TRBV7-3 and J usage is TRBJ2-7, with 10 nucleotides matching TRBD1. J lost 2 bases, V lost 5 bases, and 9 bases had no gene match. CDR1 is SGHTA and CDR2 is FQGTGA in the germline V gene. This CDR3 contains 16 residues. Here the CDR3 DNA reads TGTGCCAGCAGCCCCGGGGCCGACAGGGGGCCCTACGAGCAGTACTTC. It codes for CASSPGADRGPYEQYF.

In this sample, this clone turned up once. The chain combines TRBV10-3 with TRBJ2-3, with 7 bases aligning to TRBD1. The germline V gene encodes CDR1 ENHRY and CDR2 SYGVKD. The CDR3 totals 15 residues. V was clipped by 6 bases and J by 0 bases; unmatched bases: 6. CDR3: CAIRGTVISTDTQYF. Here the CDR3 DNA reads TGTGCCATCAGGGGGACAGTCATTAGCACAGATACGCAGTATTTT.

As DNA, the CDR3 is TGTGCCAGCAGCTTCCAAACAGGGGGGGATACGCAGTATTTT. Translation gives CASSFQTGGDTQYF. The V call is TRBV7-3, the J call TRBJ2-3; 8 bases agree with TRBD1. The germline V gene encodes CDR1 SGHTA and CDR2 FQGTGA. J was trimmed by 6 bases and V by 3 bases; bases with no gene match: 5. The CDR3 consists of 14 residues.

The genes are TRBV28 and TRBJ2-7, with 9 positions matching TRBD1. The J segment lost 6 bases and the V segment lost 6 bases, leaving 9 bases of the junction unmatched. This CDR3 region has 14 residues. CDR1 and CDR2 (germline): MDHEN, SYDVKM. Here the CDR3 reads CASRPTGGAAEQYF. The CDR3 DNA reads TGTGCCAGCAGACCCACAGGGGGCGCTGCCGAGCAGTACTTC.

CDR3: CASIRGLGYTF. The CDR3 DNA reads as TGTGCCAGCATCAGGGGGCTTGGCTACACCTTC. The genes are TRBV6-1 and TRBJ1-2; 8 positions agree with TRBD1. Trimming removed 7 bases from V and 7 bases from J; junction bases left unmatched: 2. Germline V gene data show CDR1 as MNHNS and CDR2 as SASEGT. There are 11 residues in the CDR3.

The chain employs TRBV5-1 and TRBJ2-7; tentative D call: TRBD1 (6 bases). V gave up 4 bases and J gave up 3 bases, with 20 bases separating them. The CDR3 runs to 16 residues. Germline V CDR1 and CDR2: SGHRS, YFSETQ. The CDR3 sequence is CASSHTPGQSGYEQYF. CDR3 bases: TGCGCCAGCAGCCACACTCCAGGACAGAGTGGCTACGAGCAGTACTTC.

V usage is TRBV4-2 and J usage is TRBJ2-5; 15 nucleotides line up with TRBD2. Germline-derived CDR1 and CDR2 are LGHNA and YNFKEQ. J gave up 2 bases and V 0 bases, and 7 bases lay outside the gene matches. The CDR3 sequence is 19 residues long. CDR3 sequence (DNA): TGTGCCAGCAGCCAAGATCGAGGACTAGCGGGAGGGCGTCAAGAGACCCAGTACTTC. Translating gives CASSQDRGLAGGRQETQYF.

The chain joins TRBV10-3 to TRBJ2-3; 10 bases match TRBD2. CDR3 length: 12 residues. J gave up 4 bases and V 8 bases, and 0 bases lay outside the gene matches. Germline values: CDR1 ENHRY, CDR2 SYGVKD. The CDR3 loop reads CAIGLAADTQYF. Here the CDR3 DNA reads TGTGCCATCGGACTAGCGGCAGATACGCAGTATTTT.